Sequencing of this T cell receptor (beta chain) was carried out in a study of blood T cell repertoires in COVID-19. Looking at the study overall: Samples representing acute and convalescent COVID-19 were sourced from the United States, Italy and Spain.

V was cut by 2 bases and J by 0 bases, with 5 bases left in between. The CDR3 is 14 amino acids. Germline assignment: CDR1 LNHDA and CDR2 SQIVND (reference sequence). As concerns this clone: The sample contains more than one DNA sequence encoding this CDR3.

Methods used by the authors: Amplification of reference gene primers provided the estimated nucleated cell counts. The table came from immunoSEQ multiplex PCR; TCRdb's copy has only in-frame clones and leaves some out. For V, J and clone size, that table is used; D and trimming come from the DNA. In the table there are a few hundred thousand clones, roughly 76% of which are singletons. The origin of this receptor is a human donor in a cohort sampled during active COVID-19. Source material: peripheral blood. This chain uses TRBV19 with TRBJ1-5; no clear D. The CDR3 DNA sequence: TGTGCCAGTAGTATACGGGATAGCAATCAGCCCCAGCATTTT. Amino acids: CASSIRDSNQPQHF.